Following are 3 T cell receptor beta chains from one sample sequenced in a study of identical twins. MiXCR, applied by TCRdb to the 5' RACE reads, yields one record per CDR3 protein. Of approximately 1.8 million distinct CDR3 sequences listed, about 32% are singletons. What was sequenced was cord blood. The receptors originated from a newborn girl in good health.

Only a few counts were recorded for this clonotype. The rearrangement links TRBV28 to TRBJ2-1; D may be TRBD1 or TRBD2 (5 bases each). Per the germline V gene, CDR1 is MDHEN and CDR2 is SYDVKM. The CDR3 loop spans 16 amino acids. V gave up 6 bases and J gave up 2 bases, with 17 bases separating them. The CDR3 sequence is CASSQLGWGTYNEQFF. DNA for the CDR3: TGTGCCAGCAGCCAATTGGGTTGGGGGACCTACAATGAGCAGTTCTTC.

On this clonotype itself: Since a much larger clone is just one base distant, this may be a read error. The CDR3 region has the DNA TGTGCCAGCAGCAAGACAGGCCAGACCCAGTTCTTC. The encoded protein is CASSKTGQTQFF. V usage is TRBV27 and J usage is TRBJ2-1, with TRBD1 as a possible D gene (6 bases). The V and J ends lost 6 bases and 13 bases respectively, with 16 bases between them. CDR1 is MNHEY, CDR2 SMNVEV, per germline (reference sequence). The CDR3 loop spans 12 amino acids.

This clonotype was counted between two and nine times. This chain links TRBV10-1 with TRBJ2-3; 9 nucleotides agree with TRBD2. The CDR3 length is 17 residues. V was pared by 0 bases and J by 6 bases, with 10 bases of the junction left unmatched. CDR1 and CDR2 (germline): WNHNN, SYGVQD (reference sequence). The CDR3 sequence is CASSESSSGGWEDTQYF. The CDR3 DNA is TGCGCCAGCAGTGAGTCGAGTAGCGGGGGCTGGGAGGATACGCAGTATTTT.